The following is a T cell receptor (beta chain) sequence with its context. Its antigen is currently unknown. This entry belongs to a study of fetal regulatory T cell absence and autoimmunity. Study conclusions and caveats: Broadly similar TRB gene family usage was seen in pancreas and cord blood.

Some clones are missing from TCRdb's copy, which holds only in-frame ones; the method was immunoSEQ multiplex PCR. Altogether around 100,000 clones are present, around 72% being singletons, with the ten largest covering roughly 2%. This CDR3 contains 15 residues. The chain employs TRBV21-1 and TRBJ1-1. TRBV21-1 is tagged as a pseudogene. This clonotype was sampled from a male donor with IPEX syndrome. What was sequenced was pancreas tissue. The CDR3 DNA sequence: TGTGCCAGCAGCAAAGAGGAAGCCCCGAACACTGAAGCTTTCTTT. It translates to CASSKEEAPNTEAFF.